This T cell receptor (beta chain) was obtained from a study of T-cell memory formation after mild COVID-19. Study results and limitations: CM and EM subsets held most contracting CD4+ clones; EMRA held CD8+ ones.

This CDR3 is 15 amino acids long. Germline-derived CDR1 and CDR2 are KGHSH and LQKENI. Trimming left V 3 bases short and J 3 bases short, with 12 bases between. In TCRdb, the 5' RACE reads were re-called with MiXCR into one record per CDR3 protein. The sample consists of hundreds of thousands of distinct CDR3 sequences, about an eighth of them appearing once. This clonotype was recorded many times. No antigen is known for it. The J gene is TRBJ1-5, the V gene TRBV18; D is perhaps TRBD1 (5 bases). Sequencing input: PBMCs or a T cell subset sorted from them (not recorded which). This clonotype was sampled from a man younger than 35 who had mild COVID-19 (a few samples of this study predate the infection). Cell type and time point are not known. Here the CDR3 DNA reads TGTGCCAGCTCACCGTATTCAGGGAACAATCAGCCCCAGCATTTT. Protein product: CASSPYSGNNQPQHF. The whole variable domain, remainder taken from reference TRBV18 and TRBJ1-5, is NAGVMQNPRHLVRRRGQEARLRCSPMKGHSHVYWYRQLPEEGLKFMVYLQKENIIDESGMPKERFSAEFPKEGPSILRIQQVVRGDSAAYFCASSPYSGNNQPQHFGDGTRLSIL.